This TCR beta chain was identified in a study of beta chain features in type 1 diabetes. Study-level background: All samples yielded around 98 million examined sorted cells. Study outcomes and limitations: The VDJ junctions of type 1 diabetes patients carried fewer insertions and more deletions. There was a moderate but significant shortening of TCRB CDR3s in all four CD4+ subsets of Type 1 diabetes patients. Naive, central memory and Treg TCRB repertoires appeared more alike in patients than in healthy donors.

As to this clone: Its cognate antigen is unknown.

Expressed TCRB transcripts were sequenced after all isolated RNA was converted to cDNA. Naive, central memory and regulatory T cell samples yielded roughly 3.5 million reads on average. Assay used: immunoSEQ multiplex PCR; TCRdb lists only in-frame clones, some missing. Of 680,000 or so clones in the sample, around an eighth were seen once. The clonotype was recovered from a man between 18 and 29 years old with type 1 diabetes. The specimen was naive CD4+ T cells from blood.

CDR3 residues: CASSPPSQGAWTEAFF. As DNA, the CDR3 is TGTGCCAGCTCACCACCGTCCCAGGGGGCTTGGACTGAAGCTTTCTTT. This chain joins TRBV18 and TRBJ1-1, with TRBD1 matching 8 bases. There are 16 residues in the CDR3. CDR1 is KGHSH, CDR2 LQKENI, per germline. The V segment lost 0 bases and the J segment 5 bases; nucleotides outside the gene matches: 8.